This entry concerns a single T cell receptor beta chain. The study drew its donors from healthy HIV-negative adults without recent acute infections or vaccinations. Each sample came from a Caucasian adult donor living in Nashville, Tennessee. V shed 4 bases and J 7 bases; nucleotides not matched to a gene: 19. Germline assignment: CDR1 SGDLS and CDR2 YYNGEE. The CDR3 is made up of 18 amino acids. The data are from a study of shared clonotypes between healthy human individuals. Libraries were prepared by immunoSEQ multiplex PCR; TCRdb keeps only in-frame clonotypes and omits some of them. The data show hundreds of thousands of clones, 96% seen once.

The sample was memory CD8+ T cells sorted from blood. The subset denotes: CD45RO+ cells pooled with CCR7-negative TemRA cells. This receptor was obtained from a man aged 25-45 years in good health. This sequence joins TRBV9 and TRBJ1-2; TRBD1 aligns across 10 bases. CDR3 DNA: TGTGCCAGCAGCCTTAGGGGGGACAGGGGATTTAATTTGCGTGGCTACACCTTC. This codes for CASSLRGDRGFNLRGYTF.